The entry below describes one TCR beta chain. Its antigen is currently unknown. Isolated RNA was reverse transcribed into cDNA used as the sequencing template. Method: immunoSEQ multiplex PCR; TCRdb's copy keeps in-frame clones and lacks some. The sample yields 90,000 to 120,000 clones, around 84% seen once. CDR3 size: 18 residues. V was trimmed by 0 bases and J by 6 bases, leaving 21 bases between them. Germline assignment: CDR1 LGHNA and CDR2 YSLEER. The sample is drawn from a study of CD8+ T cells in alopecia areata. Overall study context: The drug, tofacitinib, lasted 6 to 18 months, followed by 6 months off drug. General observations from the study: It was lesional scalp, especially alopecia totalis/universalis, that showed higher clonality than normal scalp.

Regarding treatment: oral pan-JAK inhibitor, 5-10 mg twice daily. The clonotype comes from a human donor with alopecia areata. The sample in question was CD8+ T cells sorted from blood, obtained at week 24, from a patient treated with tofacitinib. This sequence joins TRBV4-3 and TRBJ2-1; the D gene could be TRBD1 or TRBD2 (7 bases each). This CDR3 reads CASSQDSGGQLISNEQFF. The CDR3 region has the DNA TGCGCCAGCAGCCAAGACTCGGGGGGACAGTTAATTAGCAATGAGCAGTTCTTC.